These 21 T cell receptor beta chains share one sample of origin, sequenced in a study of blood T cell repertoires in COVID-19. Produced via immunoSEQ multiplex PCR; TCRdb's table is partial and in-frame only. Of approximately 230,000 clones listed, just under 85% are singletons. What was sequenced was PBMCs or T cells enriched from blood (not recorded which). Receptors were obtained from a man between 35 and 55 years old who had recovered from COVID-19.

The V gene is TRBV19, the J gene TRBJ1-5; 12 bases align to TRBD1. J lost 3 bases, V lost 6 bases, and 9 bases had no gene match. The CDR3 is made up of 17 amino acids. CDR1 LNHDA and CDR2 SQIVND come from the germline V gene (reference sequence). CDR3 DNA sequence: TGTGCCAGTAGAGCAAGTGGGACAGGGGGCCACAATCAGCCCCAGCATTTT. It specifies CASRASGTGGHNQPQHF.

The V gene is TRBV29-1, the J gene TRBJ2-7, with TRBD1 matching 8 bases. The CDR3 spans 12 residues. The J segment lost 4 bases and the V segment lost 7 bases, leaving 6 bases of the junction unmatched. Per the germline V gene, CDR1 is SQVTM and CDR2 is ANQGSEA. CDR3 DNA: TGCAGCGGGGGGCAGGGGGCTTACGAGCAGTACTTC. The encoded protein is CSGGQGAYEQYF.

The J gene is TRBJ2-6, the V gene TRBV21-1; the D call TRBD2 from the table was never checked on the DNA. TRBV21-1 is designated a pseudogene. The CDR3 runs to 19 residues. CDR3 coding DNA: TGTGGGGGCGGCCGGGGACTCCCTGAAAACGACTCTGGGGCCAACGTCCTGACTTTC. Protein product: CGGGRGLPENDSGANVLTF.

The chain joins TRBV3-1 (or the pseudogene TRBV3-2) to TRBJ2-3; D is ambiguous. V shed 0 bases and J shed 4 bases, with 11 bases lying between them. Germline V CDR1 and CDR2: LGHDT, YNNKEL (reference sequence). The CDR3 contains 15 residues. CDR3 protein: CASSQELSKPDTQYF. CDR3 sequence (DNA): TGTGCCAGCAGCCAAGAACTGTCGAAACCAGATACGCAGTATTTT.

With regard to this clone: Germline and junction disagree at one end, which may indicate a read error. The V and J genes are TRBV28 and TRBJ1-1, with 7 bases fitting TRBD1. CDR3 length equals 8 residues. The V gene's germline CDR1 is MDHEN and CDR2 SYDVKM. The CDR3 DNA sequence: TGTGCCAGCAATCAGGGGGACTTT. This sequence encodes CASNQGDF.

The chain employs TRBV25-1 and TRBJ1-1; D might be TRBD1 (6 bases). Trimming stripped 6 bases from V and 0 bases from J, with 17 bases between. The CDR3 length is 16 residues. CDR1 and CDR2 from the germline V gene are MGHDK and SYGVNS. The CDR3, as DNA: TGTGCCAGCAGCCCCGACGCGGGGGCGATGAACACTGAAGCTTTCTTT. Translation: CASSPDAGAMNTEAFF.

CDR3: CASSRKPGTGAGQPQHF. CDR3 nucleotide sequence: TGTGCCAGTAGTCGAAAACCCGGGACAGGGGCCGGTCAGCCCCAGCATTTT. The V gene is TRBV19, the J gene TRBJ1-5, with TRBD1 matching 10 bases. The V gene end was trimmed by 5 bases and the J gene end by 6 bases; junction bases not matched to a gene: 13. From germline, CDR1 is LNHDA and CDR2 SQIVND (reference sequence). CDR3 length: 17 amino acids.

The DNA of the CDR3 is TGTGCCAGCAGCCCCAGCCCACAGGAGTCTCTCTCTGGAAACACCATATATTTT. Translated, it gives CASSPSPQESLSGNTIYF. The genes are TRBV7-8 and TRBJ1-3, with a weak D call TRBD1 (5 bases). CDR3 length equals 18 residues. CDR1 SGHVS and CDR2 FQNEAQ come from the germline V gene. Trimming took 5 bases from V and 0 from J, leaving 20 bases between them.

The chain is built from TRBV6-2 or TRBV6-3 and TRBJ2-3, with TRBD2 identical over 8 bases. CDR1 and CDR2 (germline): MNHEY, SVGEGT. This CDR3 is 17 amino acids long. V shed 2 bases and J 1 base; nucleotides not matched to a gene: 8. The CDR3 spells CASSYGMSSGGTDTQYF. The CDR3 DNA is TGTGCCAGCAGTTACGGAATGAGTAGCGGGGGCACAGATACGCAGTATTTT.

V is TRBV7-6 and J is TRBJ2-7; 8 positions agree with TRBD2. V dropped 5 bases and J dropped 4; count of bases not matched to a gene: 4. The CDR3 is 13 residues long. Germline V gives CDR1 SGHVS, CDR2 FNYEAQ. The CDR3, as DNA: TGTGCCAGCAGCGTAAGCGGGAGTTACGAGCAGTACTTC. This codes for CASSVSGSYEQYF.

This clone showed up just once. The rearrangement uses TRBV11-2 and TRBJ1-2, with TRBD1 matching over 8 bases. CDR1 is SGHAT and CDR2 is FQNNGV in the germline V gene. This CDR3 spans 16 amino acids. Trimming removed 4 bases from V and 7 bases from J; junction bases left unmatched: 14. CDR3 nucleotides: TGTGCCAGCAGCTCAATATTACAGGGGGTAATGTTTGGCTACACCTTC. It encodes CASSSILQGVMFGYTF.

The chain has TRBV3-1 (or the pseudogene TRBV3-2) and TRBJ1-3, with a tentative D call TRBD1 (5 bases). The V gene's germline CDR1 is LGHDT and CDR2 YNNKEL (reference sequence). This CDR3 comprises 16 residues. V was cut by 0 bases and J by 3 bases, with 12 bases left in between. In DNA form, the CDR3 reads TGTGCCAGCAGCCAAGAAATAGGGGCTATTGGAAACACCATATATTTT. Its translation is CASSQEIGAIGNTIYF.

The rearrangement joins TRBV2 to TRBJ1-1; D is undetermined. Trimming removed 11 bases from V and 3 bases from J, with 10 bases in between. CDR1 SNHLY and CDR2 FYNNEI come from the germline V gene. The CDR3 runs to 11 residues. In nucleotides, the CDR3 is TGTGCCTCCACACCTTACACTGAAGCTTTCTTT. Protein sequence: CASTPYTEAFF. The full variable domain, with the rest looked up from reference TRBV2 and TRBJ1-1, is EPEVTQTPSHQVTQMGQEVILRCVPISNHLYFYWYRQILGQKVEFLVSFYNNEISEKSEIFDDQFSVERPDGSNFTLKIRSTKLEDSAMYFCASTPYTEAFFGQGTRLTVV.

This chain links TRBV7-8 with TRBJ2-1, with TRBD2 matching 12 bases. The CDR3 extends over 16 amino acids. CDR1 and CDR2 (germline): SGHVS, FQNEAQ. Trimming removed 2 bases from V and 9 bases from J; junction bases left unmatched: 8. CDR3: CASSLRTSGVRGEQFF. The CDR3 DNA is TGTGCCAGCAGCTTACGGACTAGCGGGGTTCGCGGTGAGCAGTTCTTC.

J is TRBJ2-2 and V is TRBV7-2; 7 nucleotides line up with TRBD2. Germline assignment: CDR1 SGHTA and CDR2 FQGNSA. The CDR3 covers 15 residues. The V gene end was trimmed by 5 bases and the J gene end by 7 bases; junction bases not matched to a gene: 10. The CDR3 protein is CASSLWSGEGGELFF. CDR3 DNA: TGTGCCAGCAGCCTATGGAGCGGGGAGGGCGGGGAGCTGTTTTTT.

The chain joins TRBV5-5 to TRBJ1-2; D is possibly TRBD1 (6 bases). V gave up 0 bases and J gave up 1 base, with 10 bases separating them. The germline V gene has CDR1 SGHKS and CDR2 YYEKEE (reference sequence). CDR3 size: 15 residues. CDR3 region: CASSLALRGNYGYTF. The CDR3 coding sequence is TGTGCCAGCAGCTTGGCCCTCAGGGGTAACTATGGCTACACCTTC.

This clone was counted a single time. This chain joins TRBV5-4 and TRBJ1-2; D is ambiguous. The V and J ends lost 4 bases and 6 bases respectively, with 19 bases between them. Germline CDR1 reads SGHNT; CDR2 reads YYREEE (reference sequence). This CDR3 region has 15 residues. The CDR3 nucleotides read TGTGCCAGCAGCCTAACCGGGTCCAAGCGGCATGGCTACACCTTC. As protein: CASSLTGSKRHGYTF. Using reference TRBV5-4 and TRBJ1-2 for the parts outside the CDR3, the full variable domain is ETGVTQSPTHLIKTRGQQVTLRCSSQSGHNTVSWYQQALGQGPQFIFQYYREEENGRGNFPPRFSGLQFPNYSSELNVNALELDDSALYLCASSLTGSKRHGYTFGSGTRLTVV.

This chain connects TRBV5-8 to TRBJ2-2, with a weak D call TRBD1 (7 bases). From germline, CDR1 is SGHTS and CDR2 YDEGEE. CDR3 length equals 14 residues. Between the trimmed V and J ends, which lost 5 bases and 5 bases, there was a span of 13 bases. The CDR3 bases are TGTGCCAGCAGGACGACAGGGAGGACCGGGGAGCTGTTTTTT. It translates to CASRTTGRTGELFF.

This clone appeared a single time. The chain has TRBV27 and TRBJ1-5; no reliable D call. Germline loops: CDR1 MNHEY, CDR2 SMNVEV (reference sequence). The length of the CDR3 is 14 residues. The V and J ends lost 5 bases and 1 base respectively, with 9 bases between them. CDR3 protein: CASSRERSNQPQHF. The CDR3 nucleotides read TGTGCCAGCAGTCGTGAGAGGAGCAATCAGCCCCAGCATTTT.

CDR3 coding DNA: TGCGCCAGCAGCTTGGCGGTCCTCTCGAACTATGGCTACACCTTC. Protein: CASSLAVLSNYGYTF. V gene TRBV5-1 combines with J gene TRBJ1-2; D not resolved. The CDR3 consists of 15 residues. Trimming removed 0 bases from V and 2 bases from J, with 11 bases in between. Germline V gene lookup returns CDR1 SGHRS and CDR2 YFSETQ. The full variable domain, completed using reference TRBV5-1 and TRBJ1-2, is KAGVTQTPRYLIKTRGQQVTLSCSPISGHRSVSWYQQTPGQGLQFLFEYFSETQRNKGNFPGRFSGRQFSNSRSEMNVSTLELGDSALYLCASSLAVLSNYGYTFGSGTRLTVV.

Worth noting for this clone: At one boundary the junction diverges from the germline segment, which might be a read error. CDR3 amino acids: CASSPTRDRGDERLFF. The CDR3 DNA reads TGTGCCAGCAGCCCCACCCGGGACAGGGGGGACGAAAGACTGTTTTTT. The V and J genes are TRBV5-6 and TRBJ1-4, with 11 bases that match TRBD1. Germline V gene sequence: CDR1 SGHDT, CDR2 YYEEEE. This CDR3 has 16 amino acids.